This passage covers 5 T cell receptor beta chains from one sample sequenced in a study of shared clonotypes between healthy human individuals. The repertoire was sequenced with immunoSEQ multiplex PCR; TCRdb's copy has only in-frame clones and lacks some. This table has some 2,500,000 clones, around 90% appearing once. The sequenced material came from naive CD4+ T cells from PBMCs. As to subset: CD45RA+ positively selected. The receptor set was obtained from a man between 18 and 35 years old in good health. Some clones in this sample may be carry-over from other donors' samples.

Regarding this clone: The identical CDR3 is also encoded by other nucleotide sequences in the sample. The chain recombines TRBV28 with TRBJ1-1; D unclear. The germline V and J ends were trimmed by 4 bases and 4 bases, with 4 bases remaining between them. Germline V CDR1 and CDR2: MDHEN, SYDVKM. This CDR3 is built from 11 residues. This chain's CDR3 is CASSSSTEAFF. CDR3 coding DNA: TGTGCCAGCAGTTCGAGCACTGAAGCTTTCTTT. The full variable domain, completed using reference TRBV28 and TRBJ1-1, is DVKVTQSSRYLVKRTGEKVFLECVQDMDHENMFWYRQDPGLGLRLIYFSYDVKMKEKGDIPEGYSVSREKKERFSLILESASTNQTSMYLCASSSSTEAFFGQGTRLTVV.

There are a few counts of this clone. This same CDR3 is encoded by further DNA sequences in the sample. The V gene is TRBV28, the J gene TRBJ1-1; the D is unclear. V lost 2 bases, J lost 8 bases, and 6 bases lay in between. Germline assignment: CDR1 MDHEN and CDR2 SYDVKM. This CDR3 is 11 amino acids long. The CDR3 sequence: CASSLGREAFF. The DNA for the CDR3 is TGTGCCAGCAGTTTAGGCAGGGAAGCTTTCTTT.

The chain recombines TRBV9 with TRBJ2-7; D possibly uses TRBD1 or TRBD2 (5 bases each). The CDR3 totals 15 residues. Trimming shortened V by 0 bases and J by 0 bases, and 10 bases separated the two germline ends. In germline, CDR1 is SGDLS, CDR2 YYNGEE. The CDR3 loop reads CASSVGDGYSYEQYF. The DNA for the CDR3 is TGTGCCAGCAGCGTAGGGGACGGATACTCCTACGAGCAGTACTTC.

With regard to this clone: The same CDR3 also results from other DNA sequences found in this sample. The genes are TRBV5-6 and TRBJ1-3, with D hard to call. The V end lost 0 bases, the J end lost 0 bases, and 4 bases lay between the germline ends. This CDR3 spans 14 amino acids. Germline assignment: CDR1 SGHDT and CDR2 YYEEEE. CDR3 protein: CASSLGLSGNTIYF. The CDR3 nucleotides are TGTGCCAGCAGCTTGGGACTCTCTGGAAACACCATATATTTT.

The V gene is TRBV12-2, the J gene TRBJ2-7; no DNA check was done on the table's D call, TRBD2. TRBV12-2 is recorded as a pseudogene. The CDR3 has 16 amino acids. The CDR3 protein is CASRPKGAGGNCEQYF. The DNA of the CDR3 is TGTGCAAGTCGCCCAAAGGGAGCGGGAGGAAACTGCGAGCAGTACTTC.